Listed here are 7 T cell receptor beta chains from one sample, sequenced in a study of cytomegalovirus exposure and HLA in healthy donors (TCRdb year 2017). The protocol used for the library was the immunoSEQ multiplex PCR assay. A mixture of 60 forward primers for TCR Vbeta segments and 13 reverse primers for TCR Jbeta segments was used in the multiplex PCR. Entries here come from immuneACCESS through TCRdb and include only in-frame sequences with V and J called. Some clones fail to appear in such tables; in the studies checked, an unresolved V gene covers under half of the shortfall, and the cause of the remainder is unknown. The sample table holds fewer than 150,000 clones, of which around 75% were seen once. Over 1% of the sample belongs to the ten largest clones. Sequencing used PBMCs. These receptors were taken from a female donor in good health and CMV-seronegative.

The chain carries TRBV5-1 and TRBJ1-5; 7 bases map to TRBD1. CDR1 is SGHRS, CDR2 YFSETQ, per germline. This CDR3 contains 17 residues. The trim removed 0 bases at V and 0 bases at J, leaving 6 bases unmatched. CDR3 sequence (DNA): TGCGCCAGCAGCTTGGCGCCGGGACAGAATAGCAATCAGCCCCAGCATTTT. Protein product: CASSLAPGQNSNQPQHF.

V and J are TRBV27 and TRBJ2-3; possible D gene TRBD1, 5 bases. CDR1 MNHEY and CDR2 SMNVEV come from the germline V gene (reference sequence). Between the trimmed V and J ends, which lost 3 bases and 0 bases, there was a span of 13 bases. The CDR3 has 16 residues. The CDR3 region has the DNA TGTGCCAGCAGTTTCAGGACACCACCTAGCACAGATACGCAGTATTTT. Protein: CASSFRTPPSTDTQYF.

The V and J genes are TRBV2 and TRBJ2-7; 10 nucleotides align to TRBD1. CDR1 and CDR2 (germline): SNHLY, FYNNEI. This CDR3 spans 14 amino acids. V gave up 7 bases and J gave up 3 bases; unmatched junction bases: 6. CDR3 residues: CASIGGTGDYEQYF. CDR3 nucleotide sequence: TGTGCCAGCATTGGCGGGACAGGGGACTACGAGCAGTACTTC.

V gene TRBV27 combines with J gene TRBJ2-1, with D perhaps matching TRBD1 (6 bases). The CDR3 has 15 residues. With 5 bases removed from V and 5 bases from J, the gap between germline ends came to 16 bases. Germline V gene sequence: CDR1 MNHEY, CDR2 SMNVEV (reference sequence). The CDR3 DNA reads as TGTGCCAGCAGTGGCAACAGGGTTTTGGACAATGAGCAGTTCTTC. Translated: CASSGNRVLDNEQFF.

CDR3 in DNA: TGTGCCAGCAGTGAAGCGTCAGGACAGGGAGAGACCCAGTACTTC. It translates to CASSEASGQGETQYF. The chain carries TRBV2 and TRBJ2-5; the match to TRBD1 covers 8 bases. The CDR3 is 15 residues long. V gave up 0 bases and J gave up 4 bases; unmatched junction bases: 4. CDR1 is SNHLY and CDR2 is FYNNEI in the germline V gene.

The V gene is TRBV2, the J gene TRBJ2-5, with 7 bases aligning to TRBD2. Germline V gene lookup returns CDR1 SNHLY and CDR2 FYNNEI. With V trimmed by 0 bases and J by 5 bases, 9 bases remained unmatched. The CDR3 loop spans 16 amino acids. The CDR3 is CASSEARGRAVETQYF. The CDR3 DNA reads TGTGCCAGCAGTGAAGCCCGGGGGAGGGCCGTGGAGACCCAGTACTTC.

V gene TRBV18 combines with J gene TRBJ2-7; 11 positions match TRBD2. CDR3 length equals 14 residues. V lost 3 bases, J lost 7 bases, and 5 bases stayed unmatched. Germline CDR1 is KGHSH and CDR2 is LQKENI. CDR3 in DNA: TGTGCCAGCTCACCGACGTGGACTAGCGGGGAGCAGTACTTC. It translates to CASSPTWTSGEQYF.